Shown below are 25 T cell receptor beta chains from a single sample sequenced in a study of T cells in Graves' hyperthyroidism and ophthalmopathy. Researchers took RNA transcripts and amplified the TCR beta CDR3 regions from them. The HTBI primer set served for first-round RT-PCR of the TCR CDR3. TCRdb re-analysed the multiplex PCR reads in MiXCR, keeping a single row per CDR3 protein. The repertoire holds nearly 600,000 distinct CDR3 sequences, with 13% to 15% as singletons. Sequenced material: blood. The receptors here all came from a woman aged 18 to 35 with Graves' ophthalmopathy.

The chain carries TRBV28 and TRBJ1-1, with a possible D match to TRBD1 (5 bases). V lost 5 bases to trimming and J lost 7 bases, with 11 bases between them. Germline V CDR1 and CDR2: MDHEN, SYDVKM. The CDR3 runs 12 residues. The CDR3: CASSQKGFEAFF. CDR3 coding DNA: TGTGCCAGCAGTCAAAAGGGGTTTGAAGCTTTCTTT.

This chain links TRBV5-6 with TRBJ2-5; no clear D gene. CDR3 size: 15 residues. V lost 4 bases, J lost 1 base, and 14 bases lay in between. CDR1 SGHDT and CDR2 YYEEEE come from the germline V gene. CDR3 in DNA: TGTGCCAGCAGCCAACAACCGGACCTCCAAGAGACCCAGTACTTC. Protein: CASSQQPDLQETQYF.

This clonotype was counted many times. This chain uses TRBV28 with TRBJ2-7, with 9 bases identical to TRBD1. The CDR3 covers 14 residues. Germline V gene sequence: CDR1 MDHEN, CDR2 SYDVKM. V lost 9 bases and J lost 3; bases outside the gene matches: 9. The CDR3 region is CASTLQGAIYEQYF. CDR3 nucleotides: TGTGCCAGTACGTTACAGGGGGCGATCTACGAGCAGTACTTC.

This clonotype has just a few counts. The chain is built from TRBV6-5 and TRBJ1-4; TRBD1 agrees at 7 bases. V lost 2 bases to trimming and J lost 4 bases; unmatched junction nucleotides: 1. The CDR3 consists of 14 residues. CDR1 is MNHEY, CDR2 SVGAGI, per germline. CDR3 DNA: TGTGCCAGCAGTTACGGGGACAGTAATGAAAAACTGTTTTTT. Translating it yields CASSYGDSNEKLFF.

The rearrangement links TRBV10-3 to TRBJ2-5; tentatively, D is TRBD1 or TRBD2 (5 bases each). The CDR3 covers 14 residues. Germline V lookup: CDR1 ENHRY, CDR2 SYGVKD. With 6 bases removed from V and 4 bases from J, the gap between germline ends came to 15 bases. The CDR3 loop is CAIRGRSPGETQYF. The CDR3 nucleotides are TGTGCCATCAGGGGACGCAGCCCTGGAGAGACCCAGTACTTC.

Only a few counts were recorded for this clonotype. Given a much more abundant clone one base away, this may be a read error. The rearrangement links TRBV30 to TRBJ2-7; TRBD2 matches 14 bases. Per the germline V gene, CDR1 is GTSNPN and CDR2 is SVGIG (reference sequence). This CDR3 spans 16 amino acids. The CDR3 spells CAWIGLAGGRSYERYF. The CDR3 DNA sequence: TGTGCCTGGATAGGACTAGCGGGAGGTCGCTCCTACGAGCGGTACTTC.

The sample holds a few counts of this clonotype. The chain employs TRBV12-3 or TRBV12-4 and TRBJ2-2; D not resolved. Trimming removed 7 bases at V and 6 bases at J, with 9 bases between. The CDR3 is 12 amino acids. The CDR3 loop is CASTPRPGELFF. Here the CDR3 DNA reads TGTGCCAGCACTCCACGACCCGGGGAGCTGTTTTTT.

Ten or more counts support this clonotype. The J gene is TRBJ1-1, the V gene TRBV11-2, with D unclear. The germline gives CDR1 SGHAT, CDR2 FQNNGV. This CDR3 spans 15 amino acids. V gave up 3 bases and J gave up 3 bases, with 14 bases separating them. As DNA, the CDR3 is TGTGCCAGCAGCTTGAGGACTAGGCGATACACTGAAGCTTTCTTT. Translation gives CASSLRTRRYTEAFF.

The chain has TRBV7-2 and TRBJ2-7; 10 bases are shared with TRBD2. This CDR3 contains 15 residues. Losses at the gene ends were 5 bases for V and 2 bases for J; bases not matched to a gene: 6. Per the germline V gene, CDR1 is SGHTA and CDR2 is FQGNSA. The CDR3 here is CASSLDTSGTYEQYF. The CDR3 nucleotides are TGTGCCAGCAGCCTCGACACTAGCGGGACCTACGAGCAGTACTTC.

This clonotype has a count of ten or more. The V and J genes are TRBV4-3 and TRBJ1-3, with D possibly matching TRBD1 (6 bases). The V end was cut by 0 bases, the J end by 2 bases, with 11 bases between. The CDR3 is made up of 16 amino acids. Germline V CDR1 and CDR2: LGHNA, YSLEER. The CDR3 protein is CASSQDRGQPGNTIYF. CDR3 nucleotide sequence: TGCGCCAGCAGCCAAGATCGGGGGCAGCCTGGAAACACCATATATTTT.

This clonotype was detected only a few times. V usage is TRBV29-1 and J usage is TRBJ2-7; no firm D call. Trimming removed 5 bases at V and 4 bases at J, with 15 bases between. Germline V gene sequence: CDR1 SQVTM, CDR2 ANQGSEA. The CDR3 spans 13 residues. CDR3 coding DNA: TGCAGCGTTCAATCCCGGGTCGGGTACGAGCAGTACTTC. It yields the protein CSVQSRVGYEQYF.

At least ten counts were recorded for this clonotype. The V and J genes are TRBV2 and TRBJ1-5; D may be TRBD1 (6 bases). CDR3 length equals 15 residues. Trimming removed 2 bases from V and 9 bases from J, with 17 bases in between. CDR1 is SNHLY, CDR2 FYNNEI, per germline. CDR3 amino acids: CASSESRGVGWPQHF. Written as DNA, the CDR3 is TGTGCCAGCAGTGAATCTAGGGGGGTAGGTTGGCCCCAGCATTTT.

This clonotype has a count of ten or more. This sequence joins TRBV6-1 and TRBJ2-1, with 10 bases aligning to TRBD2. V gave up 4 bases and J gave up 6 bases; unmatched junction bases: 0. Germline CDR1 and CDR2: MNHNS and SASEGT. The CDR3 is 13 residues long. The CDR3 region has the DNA TGTGCCAGCAGTGGACTAGCGGGCAATGAGCAGTTCTTC. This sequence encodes CASSGLAGNEQFF.

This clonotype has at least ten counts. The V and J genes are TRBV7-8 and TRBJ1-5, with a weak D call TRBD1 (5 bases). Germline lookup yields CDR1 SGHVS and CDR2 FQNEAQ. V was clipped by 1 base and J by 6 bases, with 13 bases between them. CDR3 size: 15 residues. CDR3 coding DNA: TGTGCCAGCAGCTTAGTATCGGGGCAGGGTCAGCCCCAGCATTTT. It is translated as CASSLVSGQGQPQHF.

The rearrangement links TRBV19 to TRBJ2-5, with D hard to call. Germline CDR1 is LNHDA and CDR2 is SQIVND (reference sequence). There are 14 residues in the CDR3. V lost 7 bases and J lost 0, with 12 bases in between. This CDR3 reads CASTHGWDQETQYF. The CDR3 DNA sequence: TGTGCCAGTACCCATGGATGGGACCAAGAGACCCAGTACTTC.

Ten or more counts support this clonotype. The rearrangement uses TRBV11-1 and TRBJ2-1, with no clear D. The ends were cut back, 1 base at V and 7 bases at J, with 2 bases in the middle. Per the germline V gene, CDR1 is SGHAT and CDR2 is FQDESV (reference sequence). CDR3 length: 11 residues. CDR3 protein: CASSLENEQFF. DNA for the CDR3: TGTGCCAGCAGCTTAGAAAATGAGCAGTTCTTC.

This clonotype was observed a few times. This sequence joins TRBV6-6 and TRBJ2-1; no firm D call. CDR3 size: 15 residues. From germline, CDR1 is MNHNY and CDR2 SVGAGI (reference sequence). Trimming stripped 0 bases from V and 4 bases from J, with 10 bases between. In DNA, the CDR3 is TGTGCCAGCAGTTACTCACCCCCATCTTACAATGAGCAGTTCTTC. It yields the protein CASSYSPPSYNEQFF.

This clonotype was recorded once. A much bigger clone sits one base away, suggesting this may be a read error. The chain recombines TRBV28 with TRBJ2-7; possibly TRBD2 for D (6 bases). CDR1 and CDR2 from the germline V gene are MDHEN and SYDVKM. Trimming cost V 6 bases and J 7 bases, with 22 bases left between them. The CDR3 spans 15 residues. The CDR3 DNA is TGTGCCAGCAGCGCGGGGTGTGGGCTTCTGGGGGAGCAGTACTTC. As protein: CASSAGCGLLGEQYF.

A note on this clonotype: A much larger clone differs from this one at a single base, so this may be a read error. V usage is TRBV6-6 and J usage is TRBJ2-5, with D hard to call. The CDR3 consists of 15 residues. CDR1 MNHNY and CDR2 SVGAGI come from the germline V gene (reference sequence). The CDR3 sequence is CASSYSPLRQGTQYF. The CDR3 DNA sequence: TGTGCCAGCAGTTACTCTCCACTTCGTCAAGGGACCCAGTACTTC.

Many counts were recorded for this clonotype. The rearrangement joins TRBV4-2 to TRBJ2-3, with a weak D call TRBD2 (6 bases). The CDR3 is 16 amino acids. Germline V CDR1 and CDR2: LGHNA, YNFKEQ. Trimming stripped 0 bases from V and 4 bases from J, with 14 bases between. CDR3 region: CASSQEGTGAADTQYF. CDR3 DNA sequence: TGTGCCAGCAGCCAAGAGGGAACGGGAGCCGCAGATACGCAGTATTTT.

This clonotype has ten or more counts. The DNA of the CDR3 is TGTGCCAGCAGCGTAGAACCGGGACTAGCGGGAGGGGGCACAGATACGCAGTATTTT. Protein sequence: CASSVEPGLAGGGTDTQYF. This chain connects TRBV9 to TRBJ2-3; 16 bases map to TRBD2. Germline V gene sequence: CDR1 SGDLS, CDR2 YYNGEE. The CDR3 is 19 residues long. The junction had 5 bases not matched to a gene; V was cut back by 0 bases and J by 1 base.

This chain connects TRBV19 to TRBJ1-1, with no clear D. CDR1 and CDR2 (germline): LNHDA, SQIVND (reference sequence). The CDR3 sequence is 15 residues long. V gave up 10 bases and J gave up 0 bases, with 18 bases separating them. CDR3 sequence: CATNPGSQVNTEAFF. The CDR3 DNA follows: TGTGCCACTAACCCGGGGTCTCAGGTGAACACTGAAGCTTTCTTT.

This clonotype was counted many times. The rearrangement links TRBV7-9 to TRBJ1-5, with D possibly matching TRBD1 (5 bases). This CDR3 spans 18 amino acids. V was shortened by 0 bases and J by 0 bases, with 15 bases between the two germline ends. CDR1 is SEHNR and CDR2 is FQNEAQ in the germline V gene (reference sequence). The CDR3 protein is CASSLAQLGDYSNQPQHF. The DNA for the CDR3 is TGTGCCAGCAGCTTAGCGCAATTAGGGGATTATAGCAATCAGCCCCAGCATTTT. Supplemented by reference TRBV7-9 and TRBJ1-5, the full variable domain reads DTGVSQNPRHKITKRGQNVTFRCDPISEHNRLYWYRQTLGQGPEFLTYFQNEAQLEKSRLLSDRFSAERPKGSFSTLEIQRTEQGDSAMYLCASSLAQLGDYSNQPQHFGDGTRLSIL.

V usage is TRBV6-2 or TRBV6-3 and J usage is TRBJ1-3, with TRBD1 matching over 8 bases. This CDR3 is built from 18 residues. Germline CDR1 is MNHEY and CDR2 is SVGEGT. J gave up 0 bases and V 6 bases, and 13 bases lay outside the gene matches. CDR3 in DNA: TGTGCCAGCAGGCACGTCCCGGGACAGGACTTCTCTGGAAACACCATATATTTT. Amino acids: CASRHVPGQDFSGNTIYF.

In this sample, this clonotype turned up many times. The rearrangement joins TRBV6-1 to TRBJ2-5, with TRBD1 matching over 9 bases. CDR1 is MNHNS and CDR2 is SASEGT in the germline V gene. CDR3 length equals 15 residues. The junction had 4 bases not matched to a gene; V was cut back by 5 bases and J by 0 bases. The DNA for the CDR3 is TGTGCCAGCAGTACTGGGACAGGGTACCAAGAGACCCAGTACTTC. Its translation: CASSTGTGYQETQYF.